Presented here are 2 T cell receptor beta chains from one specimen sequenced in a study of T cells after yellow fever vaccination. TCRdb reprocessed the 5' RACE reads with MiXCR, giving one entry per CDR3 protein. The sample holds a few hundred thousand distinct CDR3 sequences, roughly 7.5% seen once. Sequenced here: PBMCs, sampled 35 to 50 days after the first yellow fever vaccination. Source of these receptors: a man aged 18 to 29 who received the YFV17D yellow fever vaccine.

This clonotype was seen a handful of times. The CDR3 region has the DNA TGTGCCAGTAGTATCCTGGCATCAGATGGCTACACCTTC. This codes for CASSILASDGYTF. The chain couples TRBV19 to TRBJ1-2; D uncertain. Per the germline V gene, CDR1 is LNHDA and CDR2 is SQIVND (reference sequence). The CDR3 contains 13 residues. Trimming cost V 3 bases and J 6 bases, with 11 bases left between them.

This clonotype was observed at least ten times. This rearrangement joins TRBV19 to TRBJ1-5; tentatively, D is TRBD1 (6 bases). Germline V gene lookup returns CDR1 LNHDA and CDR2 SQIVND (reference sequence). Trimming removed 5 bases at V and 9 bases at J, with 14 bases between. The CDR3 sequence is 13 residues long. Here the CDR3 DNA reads TGTGCCAGTAGTGAGCAGGGGCGGCTGCCCCAGCATTTT. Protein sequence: CASSEQGRLPQHF.